A single sample is the source of the 10 T cell receptor beta chains below, sequenced in a study of blood T cells in healthy people across ages. A sample-barcoded 5' primer and a J-beta primer mix were used in a second PCR of about 6 to 11 cycles. TCRdb processed the 5' RACE reads anew with MiXCR; each CDR3 protein has one entry. The table includes about 570,000 distinct CDR3 sequences, approximately 30% detected once. Source material: blood. These receptors all come from a woman aged 70-85 years in good health.

J is TRBJ2-4 and V is TRBV15; 11 bases are a match to TRBD2. Looked up from germline, CDR1 is LNHNV and CDR2 is YYDKDF (reference sequence). This CDR3 has 18 amino acids. J gave up 5 bases and V 0 bases, and 9 bases lay outside the gene matches. For the CDR3, the DNA is TGTGCCACCAGCAGAGAAACCTTATTACTAGCGGGAGAAAACATTCAGTACTTC. It is translated as CATSRETLLLAGENIQYF.

In its sample, this clonotype was seen many times. The V gene is TRBV5-1, the J gene TRBJ2-6; 7 bases are shared with TRBD2. CDR1 and CDR2 from the germline V gene are SGHRS and YFSETQ. The CDR3 is made up of 17 amino acids. The trim removed 0 bases at V and 1 base at J, leaving 4 bases unmatched. CDR3 sequence reads: CASSLEWGGSGANVLTF. CDR3 DNA sequence: TGCGCCAGCAGCTTGGAGTGGGGGGGATCTGGGGCCAACGTCCTGACTTTC.

The table lists this clonotype with a few counts. The gene calls are TRBV9 and TRBJ2-7; D unresolved. This CDR3 has 16 residues. Trimming pared 4 bases from V and 0 bases from J, leaving 17 bases between. Germline lookup yields CDR1 SGDLS and CDR2 YYNGEE. This CDR3 reads CASSPGGNQNSYEQYF. CDR3 bases: TGTGCCAGCAGCCCCGGCGGCAACCAGAACTCCTACGAGCAGTACTTC.

V usage is TRBV15 and J usage is TRBJ2-1; D is uncertain. The germline CDR1 and CDR2 sequences are LNHNV and YYDKDF (reference sequence). With 1 base removed from V and 5 bases from J, the gap between germline ends came to 9 bases. The CDR3 is made up of 14 amino acids. The CDR3 reads CATSRAPANNEQFF. The CDR3 nucleotides read TGTGCCACCAGCAGAGCGCCAGCCAACAATGAGCAGTTCTTC.

This rearrangement joins TRBV12-5 to TRBJ2-7, with a possible D match to TRBD1 (6 bases). V dropped 7 bases and J dropped 3 bases, with 16 bases sitting between them. Germline CDR1 is LGHNT and CDR2 is FRNRAP. The CDR3 length is 14 residues. The CDR3 here is CASAALDRNYEQYF. In DNA, the CDR3 is TGTGCTAGTGCCGCCCTTGACAGGAACTACGAGCAGTACTTC. Combining the CDR3 with reference TRBV12-5 and TRBJ2-7 gives the whole variable domain DARVTQTPRHKVTEMGQEVTMRCQPILGHNTVFWYRQTMMQGLELLAYFRNRAPLDDSGMPKDRFSAEMPDATLATLKIQPSEPRDSAVYFCASAALDRNYEQYFGPGTRLTVT.

V gene TRBV7-9 combines with J gene TRBJ1-2, with D uncertain. Germline CDR1 reads SEHNR; CDR2 reads FQNEAQ (reference sequence). The V and J ends lost 10 bases and 7 bases respectively, with 16 bases between them. The CDR3 sequence is 12 residues long. As DNA, the CDR3 is TGTGCCACCCATCGTACGGGGTTTGGCTACACCTTC. Protein product: CATHRTGFGYTF.

The chain uses TRBV18 and TRBJ2-1; D possibly corresponds to TRBD1 (6 bases). The length of the CDR3 is 14 residues. Trimming removed 5 bases from V and 4 bases from J, with 12 bases in between. Germline CDR1 is KGHSH and CDR2 is LQKENI. In DNA form, the CDR3 reads TGTGCCAGCTCAGGAAACCAGGGGTACAATGAGCAGTTCTTC. Protein sequence: CASSGNQGYNEQFF.

This sequence joins TRBV7-2 and TRBJ2-7; no clear D gene. Deletions cut 1 base from V and 6 bases from J, with 13 bases between. The CDR3 is made up of 14 amino acids. Germline CDR1 is SGHTA and CDR2 is FQGNSA. CDR3 sequence: CASSLVGLGSEQYF. The DNA for the CDR3 is TGTGCCAGCAGCTTAGTTGGGTTAGGCAGCGAGCAGTACTTC. Complete variable domain (other parts from reference TRBV7-2 and TRBJ2-7): GAGVSQSPSNKVTEKGKDVELRCDPISGHTALYWYRQSLGQGLEFLIYFQGNSAPDKSGLPSDRFSAERTGGSVSTLTIQRTQQEDSAVYLCASSLVGLGSEQYFGPGTRLTVT.

This clonotype was seen a few times. This rearrangement joins TRBV4-2 to TRBJ2-2; 9 bases map to TRBD2. Per germline, CDR1 LGHNA and CDR2 YNFKEQ. V gave up 4 bases and J gave up 4 bases; unmatched junction bases: 10. The CDR3 runs to 17 residues. The CDR3 DNA reads as TGTGCCAGCAGCCGAGAGATAGCGGGGGCTACCACCGGGGAGCTGTTTTTT. This sequence encodes CASSREIAGATTGELFF.

The V and J genes are TRBV7-9 and TRBJ2-2; D perhaps matches TRBD1 (6 bases). Germline assignment: CDR1 SEHNR and CDR2 FQNEAQ (reference sequence). The CDR3 has 13 amino acids. V was trimmed by 4 bases and J by 5 bases, leaving 8 bases between them. The CDR3 loop is CASSSGQTGELFF. As DNA, the CDR3 is TGTGCCAGCAGCTCCGGACAGACCGGGGAGCTGTTTTTT. The variable domain in full, completed from reference TRBV7-9 and TRBJ2-2, reads DTGVSQNPRHKITKRGQNVTFRCDPISEHNRLYWYRQTLGQGPEFLTYFQNEAQLEKSRLLSDRFSAERPKGSFSTLEIQRTEQGDSAMYLCASSSGQTGELFFGEGSRLTVL.